This is a list of T cell receptor beta chains from one sample in a study of neurological immune-mediated disorders. Each CDR3 protein gets one entry after TCRdb re-called the 5' RACE reads with MiXCR. This table holds tens of thousands of distinct CDR3 sequences, more than 8% found once. The source material was PBMCs. These receptors originate from a woman in her thirties or forties in good health. CDR3s include the opening cysteine and the closing phenylalanine or tryptophan. The order of the fields is D gene, clone size, V gene, J gene, CDR3 protein, CDR3 DNA. D genes are given only for firm matches. Expanded clones get a size class; other rows say once, few or many, or leave the size out.

D gene: TRBD2
clone size: .
V gene: TRBV7-2
J gene: TRBJ2-7
CDR3 protein: CASSLDAAGGGIYEQYF
CDR3 DNA: TGTGCCAGCAGCTTAGACGCAGCGGGGGGAGGGATCTACGAGCAGTACTTC

D gene: .
clone size: many
V gene: TRBV11-3
J gene: TRBJ2-2
CDR3 protein: CASSPSGRGSTGELFF
CDR3 DNA: TGTGCCAGCAGCCCTTCAGGCCGGGGAAGCACCGGGGAGCTGTTTTTT

D gene: .
clone size: .
V gene: TRBV5-1
J gene: TRBJ2-3
CDR3 protein: CASSLRDPRTDTQYF
CDR3 DNA: TGCGCCAGCAGCTTGCGGGACCCGCGCACAGATACGCAGTATTTT

D gene: .
clone size: many
V gene: TRBV10-1
J gene: TRBJ2-3
CDR3 protein: CASSASGSTDTQYF
CDR3 DNA: TGCGCCAGCAGTGCCAGCGGGAGCACAGATACGCAGTATTTT

D gene: .
clone size: many
V gene: TRBV7-2
J gene: TRBJ2-5
CDR3 protein: CASSLAESAAYQETQYF
CDR3 DNA: TGTGCCAGCAGCTTAGCGGAGTCGGCGGCTTACCAAGAGACCCAGTACTTC

D gene: TRBD2
clone size: many
V gene: TRBV10-3
J gene: TRBJ2-1
CDR3 protein: CAIAGTSDYNEQFF
CDR3 DNA: TGTGCCATCGCCGGGACTAGCGACTACAATGAGCAGTTCTTC

D gene: .
clone size: many
V gene: TRBV5-5
J gene: TRBJ1-5
CDR3 protein: CASSFLQEDQPQHF
CDR3 DNA: TGTGCCAGCAGCTTTTTACAGGAGGATCAGCCCCAGCATTTT

D gene: .
clone size: many
V gene: TRBV6-2/TRBV6-3
J gene: TRBJ1-5
CDR3 protein: CASSPAGDNQPQHF
CDR3 DNA: TGTGCCAGCAGTCCAGCAGGGGACAATCAGCCCCAGCATTTT

D gene: TRBD1
clone size: many
V gene: TRBV2
J gene: TRBJ1-5
CDR3 protein: CASSEGQGVGQPQHF
CDR3 DNA: TGTGCCAGCAGTGAGGGACAGGGTGTCGGTCAGCCCCAGCATTTT

D gene: .
clone size: many
V gene: TRBV6-2/TRBV6-3
J gene: TRBJ2-2
CDR3 protein: CASSYLPGELFF
CDR3 DNA: TGTGCCAGCAGTTACCTCCCCGGGGAGCTGTTTTTT

D gene: .
clone size: many
V gene: TRBV20-1
J gene: TRBJ2-2
CDR3 protein: CSARVWPGFTGELFF
CDR3 DNA: TGCAGTGCTAGAGTGTGGCCGGGTTTCACCGGGGAGCTGTTTTTT

D gene: .
clone size: .
V gene: TRBV7-6
J gene: TRBJ1-6
CDR3 protein: CARSFDGGPNSPLHF
CDR3 DNA: TGTGCCAGAAGCTTCGACGGGGGACCAAATTCACCCCTCCACTTT

D gene: .
clone size: many
V gene: TRBV21-1
J gene: TRBJ1-2
CDR3 protein: CASSAAGGSYGYTF
CDR3 DNA: TGTGCCAGCAGCGCCGCAGGGGGCAGCTATGGCTACACCTTC

D gene: TRBD1
clone size: many
V gene: TRBV29-1
J gene: TRBJ1-2
CDR3 protein: CSVGDRAVNVDGYTF
CDR3 DNA: TGCAGCGTTGGGGACAGGGCGGTTAATGTCGATGGCTACACCTTC

D gene: TRBD1
clone size: many
V gene: TRBV10-3
J gene: TRBJ2-3
CDR3 protein: CAIRERDRTDTQYF
CDR3 DNA: TGTGCCATCAGGGAACGGGACAGGACAGATACGCAGTATTTT

D gene: .
clone size: few
V gene: TRBV4-3
J gene: TRBJ2-7
CDR3 protein: CASSQDLQERGYEQYF
CDR3 DNA: TGCGCCAGCAGCCAAGATCTGCAGGAAAGGGGCTACGAGCAGTACTTC

D gene: .
clone size: .
V gene: TRBV12-3/TRBV12-4
J gene: TRBJ1-2
CDR3 protein: CASSSYLQGSQWGYTF
CDR3 DNA: TGTGCCAGCAGCTCCTACCTACAGGGCTCGCAGTGGGGCTACACCTTC

D gene: .
clone size: many
V gene: TRBV7-9
J gene: TRBJ2-7
CDR3 protein: CASSLDVGFPYEQYF
CDR3 DNA: TGTGCCAGCAGCTTAGATGTAGGTTTTCCCTACGAGCAGTACTTC

D gene: .
clone size: .
V gene: TRBV12-3/TRBV12-4
J gene: TRBJ1-2
CDR3 protein: CASSLVSRAARGGYTF
CDR3 DNA: TGTGCCAGCAGTTTAGTGTCTCGGGCCGCCCGGGGTGGCTACACCTTC

D gene: .
clone size: many
V gene: TRBV12-3/TRBV12-4
J gene: TRBJ1-2
CDR3 protein: CASSFTTDYGYTF
CDR3 DNA: TGTGCCAGCAGTTTTACGACGGACTATGGCTACACCTTC

D gene: .
clone size: many
V gene: TRBV29-1
J gene: TRBJ1-1
CDR3 protein: CSGEEGATEAFF
CDR3 DNA: TGCAGCGGGGAGGAGGGAGCCACTGAAGCTTTCTTT

D gene: TRBD2
clone size: many
V gene: TRBV5-1
J gene: TRBJ2-1
CDR3 protein: CASSLLAGGRDEQFF
CDR3 DNA: TGCGCCAGCAGCCTACTAGCGGGAGGTCGGGATGAGCAGTTCTTC

D gene: TRBD2
clone size: many
V gene: TRBV20-1
J gene: TRBJ2-3
CDR3 protein: CSARPAGTSGGRMTDTQYF
CDR3 DNA: TGCAGTGCTAGACCAGCCGGGACTAGCGGGGGGCGGATGACAGATACGCAGTATTTT

D gene: TRBD2
clone size: many
V gene: TRBV5-6
J gene: TRBJ2-3
CDR3 protein: CASSLGLAGGDTQYF
CDR3 DNA: TGTGCCAGCAGCTTGGGGCTAGCGGGTGGAGATACGCAGTATTTT

D gene: .
clone size: many
V gene: TRBV20-1
J gene: TRBJ2-3
CDR3 protein: CSARAGSTQYF
CDR3 DNA: TGCAGTGCTAGGGCAGGGAGTACGCAGTATTTT

D gene: .
clone size: many
V gene: TRBV7-9
J gene: TRBJ1-2
CDR3 protein: CASSLAGAYGYTF
CDR3 DNA: TGTGCCAGCAGCTTGGCAGGGGCCTATGGCTACACCTTC

D gene: .
clone size: .
V gene: TRBV3-1
J gene: TRBJ1-6
CDR3 protein: CASSQGLRRALHF
CDR3 DNA: TGCGCCAGCAGCCAAGGCCTGCGCAGGGCACTCCACTTT

D gene: .
clone size: .
V gene: TRBV10-1
J gene: TRBJ2-2
CDR3 protein: CASKASAGTEELFF
CDR3 DNA: TGCGCCAGCAAGGCTAGCGCGGGTACCGAGGAGCTGTTTTTT

D gene: TRBD1
clone size: many
V gene: TRBV7-2
J gene: TRBJ1-2
CDR3 protein: CASSLFGTGSFNYGYTF
CDR3 DNA: TGTGCCAGCAGCTTATTTGGGACAGGGAGTTTTAACTATGGCTACACCTTC

D gene: TRBD1
clone size: many
V gene: TRBV6-5
J gene: TRBJ2-7
CDR3 protein: CASSYQDRGYYEQYF
CDR3 DNA: TGTGCCAGCAGTTACCAGGACAGGGGATACTACGAGCAGTACTTC

D gene: .
clone size: many
V gene: TRBV20-1
J gene: TRBJ2-1
CDR3 protein: CSAVPYNEQFF
CDR3 DNA: TGCAGTGCGGTCCCATACAATGAGCAGTTCTTC

D gene: .
clone size: many
V gene: TRBV2
J gene: TRBJ2-2
CDR3 protein: CASIWQGNTGELFF
CDR3 DNA: TGTGCCAGCATTTGGCAGGGAAACACCGGGGAGCTGTTTTTT

D gene: .
clone size: few
V gene: TRBV7-2
J gene: TRBJ2-7
CDR3 protein: CASSLGDGPYEQYF
CDR3 DNA: TGTGCCAGCAGCTTAGGGGACGGACCCTACGAGCAGTACTTC

D gene: .
clone size: many
V gene: TRBV7-2
J gene: TRBJ1-5
CDR3 protein: CASSASSNQPQHF
CDR3 DNA: TGTGCCAGCAGCGCGTCGTCCAATCAGCCCCAGCATTTT

D gene: TRBD2
clone size: many
V gene: TRBV29-1
J gene: TRBJ2-1
CDR3 protein: CSVESGLAGNEQFF
CDR3 DNA: TGCAGCGTGGAATCGGGACTAGCTGGCAATGAGCAGTTCTTC

D gene: .
clone size: many
V gene: TRBV10-3
J gene: TRBJ2-2
CDR3 protein: CAISESFLRAGELFF
CDR3 DNA: TGTGCCATCAGTGAGTCCTTCCTCAGAGCCGGGGAGCTGTTTTTT

D gene: TRBD1
clone size: many
V gene: TRBV6-5
J gene: TRBJ1-2
CDR3 protein: CASSYSKTGPGGYTF
CDR3 DNA: TGTGCCAGCAGTTACTCAAAGACAGGGCCAGGAGGCTACACCTTC

D gene: .
clone size: many
V gene: TRBV27
J gene: TRBJ1-6
CDR3 protein: CASSLETYNSPLHF
CDR3 DNA: TGTGCCAGCAGCCTGGAGACTTATAATTCACCCCTCCACTTT

D gene: TRBD1
clone size: many
V gene: TRBV9
J gene: TRBJ2-5
CDR3 protein: CASSVAVRGSSETQYF
CDR3 DNA: TGTGCCAGCAGCGTAGCGGTCAGGGGGTCTTCAGAGACCCAGTACTTC

D gene: TRBD2
clone size: many
V gene: TRBV5-1
J gene: TRBJ2-1
CDR3 protein: CASGLAGVEYNEQFF
CDR3 DNA: TGCGCCAGCGGACTAGCGGGAGTGGAGTACAATGAGCAGTTCTTC

D gene: .
clone size: many
V gene: TRBV5-1
J gene: TRBJ1-1
CDR3 protein: CASSRRRENTEAFF
CDR3 DNA: TGCGCCAGCAGCCGACGCCGGGAGAACACTGAAGCTTTCTTT

D gene: .
clone size: many
V gene: TRBV10-3
J gene: TRBJ2-6
CDR3 protein: CATSNSGANVLTF
CDR3 DNA: TGTGCCACATCGAACTCTGGGGCCAACGTCCTGACTTTC

D gene: .
clone size: many
V gene: TRBV10-3
J gene: TRBJ2-7
CDR3 protein: CAIGLTLDSYEQYF
CDR3 DNA: TGTGCCATCGGTCTGACCCTCGACTCCTACGAGCAGTACTTC